This T cell receptor beta chain comes out of a study of regulatory T cells in long-lasting Graves disease (dated by TCRdb to 2020 to 2023). Study-wide context: In the newly diagnosed Graves' disease group, patients had been taking antithyroid drugs for less than 3 months. Patients with persistent Graves' disease were compared with patients with newly diagnosed Graves' disease using TCR sequencing and RNA sequencing of peripheral blood. The study was conducted in China and was registered as a clinical trial. A total of around 35 samples were covered by TCR sequencing, comprising approximately 13 persistent and roughly 20 newly diagnosed Graves' disease patients.

The library was obtained by multiplex PCR. Sequencing was carried out with an Illumina HiSeq 4000. CDR3 regions were amplified by Arm-PCR with iRepertoire HTBI primers to construct TCR beta libraries. PCR products were gel purified before sequencing. Per the source publication's procedure: Gene usage analysis of CDR3 amino acid clonotypes used the 55 to 65 TRBV and about 13 TRBJ segments found across samples. Filtered high-quality paired reads were merged into contigs using COPE and FqMerger. BLAST was used to align contigs to IMGT TRBV, TRBD and TRBJ reference genes, with CDR3 defined following IMGT. Clonotypes above 0.1% frequency were classified as highly expanded clones. Repertoire diversity was measured by Shannon entropy, and V-J evenness by the Gini coefficient. A clonotype was considered public if more than one individual shared it. TCRdb reworked the public reads: Q25 trimming with fastp, MiXCR clone assembly, productive beta chains retained. Identical CDR3 proteins give one entry, which carries the most common genes and DNA. The V and J calls were not made by the authors but by TCRdb's processing. The sample data list approximately 470,000 distinct CDR3 sequences, and 16% of these were observed just once. The ten largest clones capture over 9% of the sample.

The time point tag for this specimen amounts to: newly diagnosed GD, antithyroid drugs for less than 3 months. For both TCR sequencing and RNA sequencing, RNA was extracted from PBMCs using TRIzol. Graves' disease was diagnosed according to American Thyroid Association guidelines. Patients for the study were recruited at an endocrinology department in Xi'an, China. Each patient gave approximately 10 milliliters of peripheral blood, collected in an EDTA anticoagulant tube. Ficoll Paque Plus density gradient separation was used to isolate PBMCs, and no further T cell sorting was done. An Agilent 2100 Bioanalyzer and agarose gel were used to assess RNA quality, and a NanoDrop 2000 was used to measure RNA concentration. Broader findings and caveats from the paper: The authors noted that the small sample size was a limitation that may lower accuracy. Compared with newly diagnosed patients, patients with persistent Graves' disease had lower TCR Shannon entropy and fewer highly expanded clones, which suggests clonal expansion. More public clonotypes were shared among persistent patients (more than 2,500) than among newly diagnosed patients (roughly 1,000). Persistent disease showed preferential use of TRBV28, TRBJ1-2 and TRBJ2-5, whereas newly diagnosed disease favored TRBV20-1 and TRBJ2-1. Sequencing and analysis were restricted to the TCR beta chain. The study examined only peripheral blood because the primary lesion, thyroid tissue, could not be accessed.

The germline ends are 15 bases apart after V is trimmed by 0 bases and J by 1 base. Including the terminal cysteine and phenylalanine, the CDR3 comprises 16 residues. Only CDR3 DNA is held: 48 bases, read in frame from base 1. The germline V gene (reference sequence) specifies DFQATT as CDR1 and SNEGSKA as CDR2. At least ten counts were recorded for this clonotype. The specificity of this receptor is unknown. Base-call qualities are not available, and no considerably larger clone is one nucleotide away. A further study also used this sample, focusing on T cells in Graves' hyperthyroidism and ophthalmopathy. As that second study puts it: Graves' hyperthyroidism was defined as stable when no progression to ophthalmopathy occurred over 18 months of follow-up. The hyperthyroidism patients were between 18 and 65 years old and newly diagnosed, with a disease duration of less than 2 months. Exclusion was applied to patients with uncontrolled infections, other autoimmune diseases, pregnancy or lactation. Diagnoses were based on clinical symptoms, serum thyroxine and TRAb, thyroid ultrasound and orbital computed tomography. For the first round of RT-PCR on the TCR CDR3, the HTBI primer set was used together with the Qiagen OneStep RT-PCR kit. Most expanded thyroid clonotypes (frequency above 0.001) were also detected in blood, suggesting blood repertoires may reflect thyroid immune responses. Ophthalmopathy was separated from stable hyperthyroidism by a 13 V-J signature model, with 85% to 90% sensitivity and about 81% specificity obtained in cross-validation and 80%/75% obtained in testing. In validation, the model predicted progression to ophthalmopathy a median of about 5.9 months before onset, with approximately 68% sensitivity and roughly 72% specificity. To identify distinguishing TCR V-J signatures, a discovery cohort of roughly 100 patients was used, comprising 43 with Graves' ophthalmopathy and some 60 with stable Graves' hyperthyroidism. Prospective prediction of ophthalmopathy was tested in an independent validation cohort of under 20 hyperthyroidism patients and some 17 patients who later progressed to ophthalmopathy. For training and testing, the roughly 97 patients in the discovery cohort were randomly divided in a 7:3 ratio. Thyroid tissue and blood T-cell repertoires from about 6 Graves' hyperthyroidism patients were also compared in the study. After blood sampling, hyperthyroidism patients were treated with methimazole at a starting dose of 30 mg daily, and ophthalmopathy patients were treated with high-dose intravenous methylprednisolone. Libraries were constructed in a second round of multiplex PCR, after which size selection and purification were performed. Sequencing of the libraries was done on an Illumina HiSeq2000 using paired-end 100 bp reads. SOAPnuke was used to process the raw data, with reads discarded if the reads contained adapters or uncalled bases, had a mean Phred below 15, or lacked an exact constant-primer or identifier match. COPE v1.2.5 was used to merge the high-quality paired reads, and each unique nucleotide sequence was defined as a clonotype. MiTCR v1.1 was used to align the clonotypes against IMGT TRBV, TRBD and TRBJ reference segments. The analysis included only V-J combinations with a frequency above 0.0001, which together covered approximately 99% of the repertoires. A TCS score was defined as the ratio between F50 (clonal expansion) and ExV (chaos), using BLOSUM62-based TCRdist between CDR3 peptides within each V-J. Welch's t-statistics and random forest reduced some 510 V-J features to 10 to 15, which were used in a naive Bayes classifier (R e1071). No statistical method was used to set the sample size in advance, and investigators knew the group allocation. The paper describes TCR Vbeta CDR3 sequencing of 140 or so peripheral blood samples, made up of roughly 45 ophthalmopathy patients, 70 to 75 hyperthyroidism patients and roughly 17 progressor patients.

This receptor was taken from a man in his forties with Graves disease. Donor details come from another sample of the same person, matched by shared clones. The chain couples TRBV20-1 to TRBJ1-1; the D region possibly corresponds to TRBD1 (6 bases align). The specimen was peripheral blood mononuclear cells (PBMCs), collected at new diagnosis, from a patient treated with antithyroid drugs. The CDR3 corresponds to CSARDDQGQRNTEAFF. The nucleotide sequence is TGCAGTGCTAGAGATGACCAAGGACAGCGGAACACTGAAGCTTTCTTT.